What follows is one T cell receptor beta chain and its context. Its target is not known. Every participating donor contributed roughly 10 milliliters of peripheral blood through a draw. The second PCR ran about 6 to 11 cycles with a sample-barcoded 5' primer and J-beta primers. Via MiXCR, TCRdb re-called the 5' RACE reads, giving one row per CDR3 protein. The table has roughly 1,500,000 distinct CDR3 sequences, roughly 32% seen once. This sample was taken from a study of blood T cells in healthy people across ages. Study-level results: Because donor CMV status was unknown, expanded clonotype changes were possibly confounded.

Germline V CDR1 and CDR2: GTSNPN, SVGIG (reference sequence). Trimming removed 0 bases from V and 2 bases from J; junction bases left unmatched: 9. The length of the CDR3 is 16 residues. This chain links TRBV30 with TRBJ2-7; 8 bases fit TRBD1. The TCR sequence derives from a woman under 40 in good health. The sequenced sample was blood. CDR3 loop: CAWSVRRGTGTYEQYF. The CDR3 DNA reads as TGTGCCTGGAGTGTAAGGAGGGGGACAGGTACCTACGAGCAGTACTTC.